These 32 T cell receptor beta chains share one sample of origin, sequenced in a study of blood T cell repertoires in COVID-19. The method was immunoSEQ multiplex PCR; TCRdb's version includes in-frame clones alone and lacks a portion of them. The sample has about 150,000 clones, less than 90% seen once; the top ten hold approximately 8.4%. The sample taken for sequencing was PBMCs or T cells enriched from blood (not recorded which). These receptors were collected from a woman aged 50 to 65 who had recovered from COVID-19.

Here the CDR3 DNA reads TGTGCCAGCAGCGTAACTGCAACTAATGAAAAACTGTTTTTT. Translating gives CASSVTATNEKLFF. The chain employs TRBV9 and TRBJ1-4; unclear D gene. The CDR3 is 14 residues long. V lost 1 base, J lost 0 bases, and 4 bases lay in between. CDR1 and CDR2 from the germline V gene are SGDLS and YYNGEE. Complete variable domain (other parts from reference TRBV9 and TRBJ1-4): DSGVTQTPKHLITATGQRVTLRCSPRSGDLSVYWYQQSLDQGLQFLIQYYNGEERAKGNILERFSAQQFPDLHSELNLSSLELGDSALYFCASSVTATNEKLFFGSGTQLSVL.

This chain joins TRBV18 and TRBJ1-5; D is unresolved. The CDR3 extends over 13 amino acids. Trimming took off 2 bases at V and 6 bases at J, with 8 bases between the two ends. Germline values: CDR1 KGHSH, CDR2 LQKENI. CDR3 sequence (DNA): TGTGCCAGCTCACCAACTTTCTCTCAGCCCCAGCATTTT. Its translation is CASSPTFSQPQHF.

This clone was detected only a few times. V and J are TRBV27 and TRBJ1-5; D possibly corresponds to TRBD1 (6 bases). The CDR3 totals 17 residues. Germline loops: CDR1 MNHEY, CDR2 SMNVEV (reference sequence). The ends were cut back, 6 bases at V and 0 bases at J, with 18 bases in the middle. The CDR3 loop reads CASSPQGFLDSNQPQHF. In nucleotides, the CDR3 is TGTGCCAGCAGCCCACAGGGATTTTTGGATAGCAATCAGCCCCAGCATTTT.

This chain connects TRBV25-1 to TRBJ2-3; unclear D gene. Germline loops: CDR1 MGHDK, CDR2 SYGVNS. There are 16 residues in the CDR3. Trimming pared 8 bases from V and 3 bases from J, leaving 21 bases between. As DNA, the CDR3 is TGTGCCAGCCGTTCATCTGTTCCTAGACGTACAGATACGCAGTATTTT. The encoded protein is CASRSSVPRRTDTQYF. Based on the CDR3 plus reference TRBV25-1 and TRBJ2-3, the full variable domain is EADIYQTPRYLVIGTGKKITLECSQTMGHDKMYWYQQDPGMELHLIHYSYGVNSTEKGDLSSESTVSRIRTEHFPLTLESARPSHTSQYLCASRSSVPRRTDTQYFGPGTRLTVL.

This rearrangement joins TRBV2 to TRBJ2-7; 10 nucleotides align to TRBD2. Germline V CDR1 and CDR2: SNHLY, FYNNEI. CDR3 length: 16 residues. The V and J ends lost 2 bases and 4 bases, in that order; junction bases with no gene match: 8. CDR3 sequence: CASSELVSGGNYEQYF. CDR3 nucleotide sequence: TGTGCCAGCAGTGAACTAGTTAGCGGGGGGAATTACGAGCAGTACTTC.

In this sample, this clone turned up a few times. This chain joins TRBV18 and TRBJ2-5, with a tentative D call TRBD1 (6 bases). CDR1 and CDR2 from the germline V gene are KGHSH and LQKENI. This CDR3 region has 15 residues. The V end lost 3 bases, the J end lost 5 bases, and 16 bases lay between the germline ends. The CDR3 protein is CASSPVQGGEETQYF. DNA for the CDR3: TGTGCCAGCTCACCCGTACAGGGCGGTGAGGAGACCCAGTACTTC.

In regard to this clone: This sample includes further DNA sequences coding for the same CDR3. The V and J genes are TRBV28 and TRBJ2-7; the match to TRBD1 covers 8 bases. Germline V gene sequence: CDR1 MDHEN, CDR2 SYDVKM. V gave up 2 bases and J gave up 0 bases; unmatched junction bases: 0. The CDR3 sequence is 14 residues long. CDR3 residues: CASSLTGGSYEQYF. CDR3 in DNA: TGTGCCAGCAGTTTAACAGGGGGCTCCTACGAGCAGTACTTC.

CDR3 sequence: CASPYFLNTEAFF. The CDR3 bases are TGTGCCAGCCCTTATTTCCTGAACACTGAAGCTTTCTTT. The J gene is TRBJ1-1, the V gene TRBV27; D uncertain. Germline CDR1 MNHEY, CDR2 SMNVEV (reference sequence). V was shortened by 8 bases and J by 0 bases, with 10 bases between the two germline ends. The CDR3 consists of 13 residues.

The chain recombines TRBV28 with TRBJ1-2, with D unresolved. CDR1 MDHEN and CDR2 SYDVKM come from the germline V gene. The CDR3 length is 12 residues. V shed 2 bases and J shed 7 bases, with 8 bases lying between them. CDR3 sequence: CASSLGLFGYTF. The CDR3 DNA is TGTGCCAGCAGTTTAGGGCTATTTGGCTACACCTTC.

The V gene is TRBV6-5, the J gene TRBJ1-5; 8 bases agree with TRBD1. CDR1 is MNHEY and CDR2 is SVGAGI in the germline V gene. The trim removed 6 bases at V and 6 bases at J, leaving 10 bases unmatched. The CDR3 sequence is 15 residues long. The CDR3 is CASRQTGASRQPQHF. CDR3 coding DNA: TGTGCCAGCAGGCAGACAGGGGCAAGTCGTCAGCCCCAGCATTTT.

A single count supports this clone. In DNA, the CDR3 is TGTGCCACCCGCGACGGACAGGCGGGGATGAACACTGAAGCTTTCTTT. As protein: CATRDGQAGMNTEAFF. The V gene is TRBV19, the J gene TRBJ1-1, with 7 nucleotides matching TRBD1. Losses at the gene ends were 10 bases for V and 0 bases for J; bases not matched to a gene: 14. Germline loops: CDR1 LNHDA, CDR2 SQIVND (reference sequence). CDR3 length: 16 amino acids.

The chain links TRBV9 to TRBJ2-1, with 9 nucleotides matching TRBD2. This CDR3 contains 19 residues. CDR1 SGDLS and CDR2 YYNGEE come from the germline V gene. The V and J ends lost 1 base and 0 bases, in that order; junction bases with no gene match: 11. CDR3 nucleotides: TGTGCCAGCAGCGTATGGCTTAGCGGGGGCCCGAGCTCCTACAATGAGCAGTTCTTC. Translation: CASSVWLSGGPSSYNEQFF.

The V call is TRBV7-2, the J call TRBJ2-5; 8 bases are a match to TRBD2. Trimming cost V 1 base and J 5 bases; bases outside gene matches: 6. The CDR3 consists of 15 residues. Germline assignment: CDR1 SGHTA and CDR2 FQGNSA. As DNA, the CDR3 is TGTGCCAGCAGCTTAGGAAGCGGGGGAAGGGAGACCCAGTACTTC. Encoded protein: CASSLGSGGRETQYF.

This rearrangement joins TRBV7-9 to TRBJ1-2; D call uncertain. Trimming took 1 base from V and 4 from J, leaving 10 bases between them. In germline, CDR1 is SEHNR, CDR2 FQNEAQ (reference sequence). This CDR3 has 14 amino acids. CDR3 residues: CASSLESNFYGYTF. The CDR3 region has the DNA TGTGCCAGCAGCTTAGAGAGTAACTTCTATGGCTACACCTTC.

The CDR3 protein is CASSQEGTERNTIYF. The CDR3 DNA is TGTGCCAGCAGCCAAGAGGGCACAGAGAGAAACACCATATATTTT. The V and J genes are TRBV4-2 and TRBJ1-3; D ambiguous. The CDR3 is 15 residues long. Trimming stripped 0 bases from V and 5 bases from J, with 11 bases between. Per the germline V gene, CDR1 is LGHNA and CDR2 is YNFKEQ.

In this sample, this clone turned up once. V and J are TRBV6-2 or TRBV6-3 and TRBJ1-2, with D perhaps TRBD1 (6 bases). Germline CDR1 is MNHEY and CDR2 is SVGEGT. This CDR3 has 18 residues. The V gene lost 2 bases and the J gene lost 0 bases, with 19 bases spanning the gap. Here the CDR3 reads CASSYSGGQLSSNYGYTF. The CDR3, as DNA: TGTGCCAGCAGTTACAGCGGGGGCCAGCTTTCATCTAACTATGGCTACACCTTC.

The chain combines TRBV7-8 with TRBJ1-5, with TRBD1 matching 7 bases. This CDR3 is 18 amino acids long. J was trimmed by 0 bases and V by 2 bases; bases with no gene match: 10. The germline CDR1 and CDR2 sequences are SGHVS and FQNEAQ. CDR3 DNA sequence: TGTGCCAGCAGCTTAACCCGGCAGGGGGAATATAGCAATCAGCCCCAGCATTTT. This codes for CASSLTRQGEYSNQPQHF.

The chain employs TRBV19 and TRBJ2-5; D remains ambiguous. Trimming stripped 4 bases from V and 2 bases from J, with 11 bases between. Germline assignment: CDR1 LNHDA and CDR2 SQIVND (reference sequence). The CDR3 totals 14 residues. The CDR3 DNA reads TGTGCCAGTAGTAGACTGACGGGTCAAGAGACCCAGTACTTC. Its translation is CASSRLTGQETQYF.

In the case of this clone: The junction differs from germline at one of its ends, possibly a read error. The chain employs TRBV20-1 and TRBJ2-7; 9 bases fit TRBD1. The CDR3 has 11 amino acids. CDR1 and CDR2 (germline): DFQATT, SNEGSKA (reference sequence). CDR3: CSAPLGQGKHF. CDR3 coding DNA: TGCAGTGCCCCTCTCGGACAGGGGAAGCACTTC.

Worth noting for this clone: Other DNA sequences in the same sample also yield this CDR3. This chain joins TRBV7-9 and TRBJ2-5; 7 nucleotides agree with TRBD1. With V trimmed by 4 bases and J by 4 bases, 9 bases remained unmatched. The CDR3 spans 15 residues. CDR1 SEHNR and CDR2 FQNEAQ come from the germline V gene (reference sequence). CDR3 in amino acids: CASSSPGTVRETQYF. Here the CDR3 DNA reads TGTGCCAGCAGCTCACCCGGGACAGTCCGAGAGACCCAGTACTTC.

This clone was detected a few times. The CDR3 region is CASSYGSSDTQYF. The CDR3 nucleotides read TGTGCCAGCAGTTACGGGAGCTCAGATACGCAGTATTTT. V usage is TRBV27 and J usage is TRBJ2-3; possible D gene TRBD2, 6 bases. Looked up from germline, CDR1 is MNHEY and CDR2 is SMNVEV (reference sequence). The length of the CDR3 is 13 residues. V was clipped by 4 bases and J by 4 bases, with 9 bases between them.

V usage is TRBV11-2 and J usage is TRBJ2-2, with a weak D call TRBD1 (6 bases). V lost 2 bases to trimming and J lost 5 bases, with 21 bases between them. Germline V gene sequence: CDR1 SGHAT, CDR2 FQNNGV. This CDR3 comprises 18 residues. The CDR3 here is CASSLRSGTTLKTGELFF. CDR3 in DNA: TGTGCCAGCAGCTTAAGGTCAGGGACAACGTTGAAAACCGGGGAGCTGTTTTTT.

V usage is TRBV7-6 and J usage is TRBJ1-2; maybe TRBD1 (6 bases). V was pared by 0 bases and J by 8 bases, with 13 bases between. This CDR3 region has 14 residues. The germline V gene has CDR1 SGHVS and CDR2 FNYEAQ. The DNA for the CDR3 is TGTGCCAGCAGCTTAGCGGGGCAGGGACAAGGCTACACCTTC. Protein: CASSLAGQGQGYTF.

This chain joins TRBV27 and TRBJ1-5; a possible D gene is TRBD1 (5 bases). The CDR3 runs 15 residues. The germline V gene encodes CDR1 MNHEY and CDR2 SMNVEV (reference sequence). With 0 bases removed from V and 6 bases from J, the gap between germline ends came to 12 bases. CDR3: CASSLSLLGGQPQHF. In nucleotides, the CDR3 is TGTGCCAGCAGTTTATCCCTCCTCGGGGGTCAGCCCCAGCATTTT.

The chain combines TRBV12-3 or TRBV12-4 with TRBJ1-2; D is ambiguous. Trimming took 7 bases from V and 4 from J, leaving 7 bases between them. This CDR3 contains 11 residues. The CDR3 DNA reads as TGTGCCAGCACAAACAGCTATGGCTACACCTTC. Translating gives CASTNSYGYTF.

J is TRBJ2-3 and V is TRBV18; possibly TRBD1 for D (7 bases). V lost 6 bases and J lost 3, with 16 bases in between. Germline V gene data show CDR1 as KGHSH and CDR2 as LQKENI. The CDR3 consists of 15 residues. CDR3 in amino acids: CASSRGTAITDTQYF. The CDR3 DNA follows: TGTGCCAGCTCCCGCGGGACAGCCATTACAGATACGCAGTATTTT.

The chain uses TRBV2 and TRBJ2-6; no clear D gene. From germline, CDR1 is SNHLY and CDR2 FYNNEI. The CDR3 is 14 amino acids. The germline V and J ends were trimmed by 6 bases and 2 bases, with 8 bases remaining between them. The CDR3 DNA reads TGTGCCAGCAGGTTGGGCACTGGGGCCAACGTCCTGACTTTC. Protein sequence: CASRLGTGANVLTF.

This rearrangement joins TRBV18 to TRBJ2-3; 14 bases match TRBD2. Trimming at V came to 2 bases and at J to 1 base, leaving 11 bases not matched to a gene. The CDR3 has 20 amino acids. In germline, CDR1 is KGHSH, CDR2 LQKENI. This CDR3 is CASSPGTVGTSGGRTDTQYF. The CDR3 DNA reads TGTGCCAGCTCACCAGGGACTGTTGGGACTAGCGGGGGCCGCACAGATACGCAGTATTTT.

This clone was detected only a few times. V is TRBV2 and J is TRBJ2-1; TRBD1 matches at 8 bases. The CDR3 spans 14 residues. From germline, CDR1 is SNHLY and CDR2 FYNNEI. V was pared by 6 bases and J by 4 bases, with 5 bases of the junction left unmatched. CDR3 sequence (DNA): TGTGCCAGCAGGACAGGGGAAAGGTACAATGAGCAGTTCTTC. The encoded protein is CASRTGERYNEQFF.

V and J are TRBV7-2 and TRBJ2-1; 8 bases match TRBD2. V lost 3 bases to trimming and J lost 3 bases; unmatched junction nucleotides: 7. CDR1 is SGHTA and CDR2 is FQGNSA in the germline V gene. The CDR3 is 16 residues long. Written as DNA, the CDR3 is TGTGCCAGCAGCTTCGGAGGCGGGGGGTTCTACAATGAGCAGTTCTTC. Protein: CASSFGGGGFYNEQFF.

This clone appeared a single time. DNA of the CDR3: TGTGCCAGCAGCAATAGGCAGGCTGGCCCTGAAGCTTTCTTT. Protein sequence: CASSNRQAGPEAFF. This chain uses TRBV9 with TRBJ1-1; D unclear. V was pared by 4 bases and J by 6 bases, with 16 bases between. The germline V gene encodes CDR1 SGDLS and CDR2 YYNGEE. This CDR3 has 14 residues.

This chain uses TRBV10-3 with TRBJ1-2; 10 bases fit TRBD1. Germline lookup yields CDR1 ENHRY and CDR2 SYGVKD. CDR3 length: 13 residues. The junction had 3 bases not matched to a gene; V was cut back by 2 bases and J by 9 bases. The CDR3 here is CAISEGDRGSYTF. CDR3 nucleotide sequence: TGTGCCATCAGTGAGGGGGACAGGGGAAGCTACACCTTC.